This T cell receptor (beta chain) was found in a study of memory CD4+ T cells and cytomegalovirus serostatus. Study as a whole: Healthy Belgian adult donors included under ten CMV-positive and some 23 CMV-negative people. Points from the study as a whole: Median bootstrapped AUC for CMV status was approximately 0.95 originally, 0.9 to 0.93 US-trained.

Sequencing used immunoSEQ multiplex PCR; TCRdb keeps in-frame clones, though not all of them. The top ten clones hold around 1.1% of a sample with almost 45,000 clones, about 80% of them seen once. Details on this clone: Its antigen is still unknown.

Single viable CD3+CD4+CD8-CD45RO+ cells were sorted as the memory CD4+ T cells. Serum IgG to CMV pp150, pp28, p38 and p52 defined serostatus. Germline V lookup: CDR1 GTSNPN, CDR2 SVGIG (reference sequence). After removal of 2 bases from V and 6 bases from J, the junction contained 4 bases not matched to a gene. The CDR3 runs 13 residues. The source material was memory CD4+ T cells from blood. This chain uses TRBV30 with TRBJ2-3, with TRBD2 matching 8 bases. The receptor was isolated from an adult in good health and CMV-seronegative. This chain's CDR3 is CAWSSGSSDTQYF. For the CDR3, the DNA is TGTGCCTGGAGTAGCGGGAGTTCTGATACGCAGTATTTT. The entire variable domain, with the rest obtained from reference TRBV30 and TRBJ2-3, is as follows: SQTIHQWPATLVQPVGSPLSLECTVEGTSNPNLYWYRQAAGRGLQLLFYSVGIGQISSEVPQNLSASRPQDRQFILSSKKLLLSDSGFYLCAWSSGSSDTQYFGPGTRLTVL.